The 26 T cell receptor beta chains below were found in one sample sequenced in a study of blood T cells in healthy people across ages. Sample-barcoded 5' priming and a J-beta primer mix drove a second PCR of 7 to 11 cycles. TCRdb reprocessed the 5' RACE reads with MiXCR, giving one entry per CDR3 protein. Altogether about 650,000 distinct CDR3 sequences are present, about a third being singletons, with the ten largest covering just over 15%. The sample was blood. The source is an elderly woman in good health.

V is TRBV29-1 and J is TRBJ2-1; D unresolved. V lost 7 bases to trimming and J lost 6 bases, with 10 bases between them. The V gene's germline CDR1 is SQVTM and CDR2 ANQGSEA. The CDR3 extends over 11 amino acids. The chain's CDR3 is CSGESGNEQFF. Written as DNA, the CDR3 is TGCAGCGGAGAATCTGGCAATGAGCAGTTCTTC.

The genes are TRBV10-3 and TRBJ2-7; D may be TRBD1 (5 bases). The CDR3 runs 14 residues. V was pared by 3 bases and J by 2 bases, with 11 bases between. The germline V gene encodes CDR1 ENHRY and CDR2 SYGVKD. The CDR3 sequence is CAISDPGRPYEQYF. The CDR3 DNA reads TGTGCCATCAGTGACCCAGGGCGTCCCTACGAGCAGTACTTC.

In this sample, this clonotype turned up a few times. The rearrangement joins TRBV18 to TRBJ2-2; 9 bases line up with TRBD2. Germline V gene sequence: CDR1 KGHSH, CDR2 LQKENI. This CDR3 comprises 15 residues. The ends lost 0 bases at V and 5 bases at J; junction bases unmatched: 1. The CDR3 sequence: CASSPPGLATGELFF. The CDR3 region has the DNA TGTGCCAGCTCACCACCGGGACTAGCAACCGGGGAGCTGTTTTTT.

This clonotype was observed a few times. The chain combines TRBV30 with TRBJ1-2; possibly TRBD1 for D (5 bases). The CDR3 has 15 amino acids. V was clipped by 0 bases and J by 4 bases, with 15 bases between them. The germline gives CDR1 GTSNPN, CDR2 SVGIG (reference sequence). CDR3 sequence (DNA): TGTGCCTGGAGTGTGAATGGGGGTCCGACCTATGGCTACACCTTC. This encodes CAWSVNGGPTYGYTF.

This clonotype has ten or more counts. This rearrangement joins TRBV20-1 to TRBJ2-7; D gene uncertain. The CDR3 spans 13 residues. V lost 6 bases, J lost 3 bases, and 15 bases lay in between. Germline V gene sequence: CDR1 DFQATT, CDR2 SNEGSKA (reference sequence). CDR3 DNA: TGCAGTGCGAAGCCCAGGTCGCGCTACGAGCAGTACTTC. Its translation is CSAKPRSRYEQYF.

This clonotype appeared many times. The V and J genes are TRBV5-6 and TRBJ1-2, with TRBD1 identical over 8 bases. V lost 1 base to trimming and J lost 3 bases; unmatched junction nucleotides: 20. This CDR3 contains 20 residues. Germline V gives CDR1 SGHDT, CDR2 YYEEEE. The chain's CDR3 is CASSLYYPGTGYRIDYGYTF. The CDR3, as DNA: TGTGCCAGCAGCTTGTATTATCCGGGGACAGGCTATCGTATTGACTATGGCTACACCTTC.

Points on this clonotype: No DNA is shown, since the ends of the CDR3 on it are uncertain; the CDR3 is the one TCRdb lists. Here the CDR3 reads CACSFVGSGANVRTF. The rearrangement joins TRBV5-6 to TRBJ2-6. The CDR3 numbers 15 amino acids, ends counted. The V gene's germline CDR1 is SGHDT and CDR2 YYEEEE.

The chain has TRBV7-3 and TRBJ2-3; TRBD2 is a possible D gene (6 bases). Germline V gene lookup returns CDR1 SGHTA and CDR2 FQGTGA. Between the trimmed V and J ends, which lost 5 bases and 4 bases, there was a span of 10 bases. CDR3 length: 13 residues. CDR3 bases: TGTGCCAGCAGCGGGGGACTTTCAGATACGCAGTATTTT. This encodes CASSGGLSDTQYF.

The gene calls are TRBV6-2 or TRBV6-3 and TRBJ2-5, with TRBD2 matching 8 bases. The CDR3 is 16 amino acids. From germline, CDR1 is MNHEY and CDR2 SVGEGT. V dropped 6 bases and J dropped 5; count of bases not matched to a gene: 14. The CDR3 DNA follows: TGTGCCAGCAGCTCTCTTCGGGGGGGCCCGTTTGAGACCCAGTACTTC. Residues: CASSSLRGGPFETQYF.

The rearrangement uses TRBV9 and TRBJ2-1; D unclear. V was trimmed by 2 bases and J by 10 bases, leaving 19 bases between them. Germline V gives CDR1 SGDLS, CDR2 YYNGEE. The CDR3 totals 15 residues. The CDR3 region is CASSVFPGPSVEQFF. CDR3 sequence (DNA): TGTGCCAGCAGCGTCTTTCCCGGTCCTTCGGTCGAGCAGTTCTTC.

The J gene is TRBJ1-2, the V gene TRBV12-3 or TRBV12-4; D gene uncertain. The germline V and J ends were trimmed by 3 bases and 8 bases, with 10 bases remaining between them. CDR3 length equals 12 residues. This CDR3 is CASSLAAPGYTF. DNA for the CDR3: TGTGCCAGCAGTTTGGCGGCCCCGGGCTACACCTTC.

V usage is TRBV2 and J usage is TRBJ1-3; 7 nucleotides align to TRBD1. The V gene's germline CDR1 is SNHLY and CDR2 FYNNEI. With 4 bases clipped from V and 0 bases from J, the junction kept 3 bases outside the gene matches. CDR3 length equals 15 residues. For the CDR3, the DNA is TGTGCCAGCAGTGTGACAGGGAGCTCTGGAAACACCATATATTTT. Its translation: CASSVTGSSGNTIYF.

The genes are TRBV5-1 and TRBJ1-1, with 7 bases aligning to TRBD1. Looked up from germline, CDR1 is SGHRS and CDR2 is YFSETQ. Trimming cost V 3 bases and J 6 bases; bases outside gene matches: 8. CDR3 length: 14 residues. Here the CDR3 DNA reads TGCGCCAGCAGCTCGCTGACAGGGACCCCTGAAGCTTTCTTT. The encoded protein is CASSSLTGTPEAFF.

The CDR3, as DNA: TGCGCCAGCAGTAAACAGAGCGGCAGCGGGTCCGAGCAGTACTTC. Translated, it gives CASSKQSGSGSEQYF. The chain employs TRBV10-2 and TRBJ2-4; D possibly corresponds to TRBD2 (6 bases). TRBJ2-7 matches the DNA end more closely, so the J call is doubtful. The germline CDR1 and CDR2 sequences are WSHSY and SAAADI. The CDR3 sequence is 15 residues long.

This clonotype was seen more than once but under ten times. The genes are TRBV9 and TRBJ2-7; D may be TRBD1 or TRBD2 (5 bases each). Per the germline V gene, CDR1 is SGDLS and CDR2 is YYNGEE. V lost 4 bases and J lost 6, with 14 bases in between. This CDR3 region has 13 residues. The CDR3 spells CASSPMGTGEQYF. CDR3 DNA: TGTGCCAGCAGCCCAATGGGGACCGGCGAGCAGTACTTC.

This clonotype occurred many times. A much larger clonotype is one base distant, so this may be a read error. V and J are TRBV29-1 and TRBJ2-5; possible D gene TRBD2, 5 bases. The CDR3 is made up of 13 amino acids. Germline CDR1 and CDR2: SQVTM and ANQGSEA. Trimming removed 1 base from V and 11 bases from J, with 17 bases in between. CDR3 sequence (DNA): TGCAGCGTTGAAGGGCCGGGAAGGAATGAGCAGTACTTC. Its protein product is CSVEGPGRNEQYF.

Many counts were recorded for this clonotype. CDR3: CASSYGQGWGEQYF. The CDR3, as DNA: TGTGCCAGCAGTTACGGGCAGGGTTGGGGCGAGCAGTACTTC. The V gene is TRBV6-5, the J gene TRBJ2-7; D is perhaps TRBD1 (5 bases). Germline values: CDR1 MNHEY, CDR2 SVGAGI. Trimming removed 2 bases at V and 6 bases at J, with 14 bases between. The CDR3 consists of 14 residues.

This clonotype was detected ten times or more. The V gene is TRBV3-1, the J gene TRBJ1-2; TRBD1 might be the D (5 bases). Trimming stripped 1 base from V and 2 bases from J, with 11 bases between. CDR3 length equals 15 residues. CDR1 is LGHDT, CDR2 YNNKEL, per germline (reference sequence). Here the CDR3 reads CASSQGPRENYGYTF. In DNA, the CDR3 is TGTGCCAGCAGCCAAGGGCCCAGGGAGAACTATGGCTACACCTTC.

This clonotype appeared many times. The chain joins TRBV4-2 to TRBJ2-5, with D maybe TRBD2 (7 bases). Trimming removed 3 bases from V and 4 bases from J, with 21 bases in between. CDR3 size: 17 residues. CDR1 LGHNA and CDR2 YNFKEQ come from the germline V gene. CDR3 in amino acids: CASSHSLGRGRRETQYF. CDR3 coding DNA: TGTGCCAGCAGCCATAGCTTGGGGCGGGGGCGTCGAGAGACCCAGTACTTC.

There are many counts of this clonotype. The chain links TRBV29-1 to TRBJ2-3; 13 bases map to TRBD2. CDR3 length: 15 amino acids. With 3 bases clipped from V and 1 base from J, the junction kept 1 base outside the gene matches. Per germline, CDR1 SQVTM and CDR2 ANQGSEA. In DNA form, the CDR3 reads TGCAGCGTTGACGGACTAGCGGGGGGCACAGATACGCAGTATTTT. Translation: CSVDGLAGGTDTQYF.

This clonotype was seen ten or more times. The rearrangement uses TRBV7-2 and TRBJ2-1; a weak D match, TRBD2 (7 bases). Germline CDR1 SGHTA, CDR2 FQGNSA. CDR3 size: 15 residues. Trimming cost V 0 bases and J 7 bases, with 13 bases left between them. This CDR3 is CASSLAGGQGNEQFF. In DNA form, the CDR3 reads TGTGCCAGCAGCTTAGCGGGGGGGCAAGGGAATGAGCAGTTCTTC.

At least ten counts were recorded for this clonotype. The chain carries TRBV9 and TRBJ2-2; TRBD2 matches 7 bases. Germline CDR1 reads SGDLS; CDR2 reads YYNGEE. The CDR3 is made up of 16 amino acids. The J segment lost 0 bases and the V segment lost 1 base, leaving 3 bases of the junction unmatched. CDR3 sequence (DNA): TGTGCCAGCAGCGTAAGCGGGGCGCCGAACACCGGGGAGCTGTTTTTT. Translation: CASSVSGAPNTGELFF.

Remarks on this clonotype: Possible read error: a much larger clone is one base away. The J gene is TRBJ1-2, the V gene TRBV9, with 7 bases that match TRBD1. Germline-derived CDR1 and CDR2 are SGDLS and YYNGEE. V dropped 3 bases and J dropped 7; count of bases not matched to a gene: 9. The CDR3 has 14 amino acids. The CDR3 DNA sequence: TGTGCCAGCAGCGGAGGGGCAGGGGGGTTTGGCTACACCTTC. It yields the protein CASSGGAGGFGYTF.

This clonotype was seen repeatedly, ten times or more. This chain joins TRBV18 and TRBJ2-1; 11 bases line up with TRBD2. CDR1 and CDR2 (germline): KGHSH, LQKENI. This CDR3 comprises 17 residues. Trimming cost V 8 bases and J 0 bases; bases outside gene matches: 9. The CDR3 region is CASAGPSGGFSYNEQFF. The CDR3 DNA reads TGTGCCAGCGCCGGTCCTAGCGGGGGGTTCTCCTACAATGAGCAGTTCTTC.

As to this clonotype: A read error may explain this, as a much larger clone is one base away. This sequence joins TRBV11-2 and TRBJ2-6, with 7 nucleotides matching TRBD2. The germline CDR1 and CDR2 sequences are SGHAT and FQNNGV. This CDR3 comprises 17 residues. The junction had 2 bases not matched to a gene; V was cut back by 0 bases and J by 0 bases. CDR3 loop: CASSLERGSSGANVLTF. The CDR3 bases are TGTGCCAGCAGCTTAGAGCGGGGGTCCTCTGGGGCCAACGTCCTGACTTTC.

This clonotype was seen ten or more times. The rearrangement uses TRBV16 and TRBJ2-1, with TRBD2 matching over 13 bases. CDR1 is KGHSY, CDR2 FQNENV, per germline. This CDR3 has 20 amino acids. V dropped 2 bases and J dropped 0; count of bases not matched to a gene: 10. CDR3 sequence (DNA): TGTGCCAGCAGCCAAATTTTGACTAGCGGGGGGCAAAACTCCTACAATGAGCAGTTCTTC. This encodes CASSQILTSGGQNSYNEQFF.